What follows describes a single T cell receptor beta chain. Its specificity is not known. The record originates from a study of Graves' ophthalmopathy and Graves' hyperthyroidism. Study-wide results and limits: Blood also contained most of the expanded thyroid clonotypes above 0.001 frequency. The model predicted ophthalmopathy progression with roughly 71% sensitivity and less than 80% specificity. Separation of ophthalmopathy from stable hyperthyroidism was achieved by a 13-signature model, at roughly 88% sensitivity and approximately 84% specificity.

RNA transcripts were the source from which TCR beta CDR3 regions were amplified. HTBI primers served in a first-round RT-PCR, which a second-round multiplex PCR followed. TCRdb fed the multiplex PCR reads into MiXCR, producing one record per CDR3 protein. Among over a million distinct CDR3 sequences listed, 35% to 40% were seen once. The V end was cut by 9 bases, the J end by 1 base, with 25 bases between. CDR3 length equals 17 residues. Germline V gives CDR1 MGHDK, CDR2 SYGVNS. The V and J genes are TRBV25-1 and TRBJ2-7; TRBD2 is a possible D gene (6 bases). Material: peripheral blood or thyroid tissue (not recorded which). This TCR was sampled from an adult man with Graves' hyperthyroidism. The CDR3 reads CASSLASGDFRSYEQYF. Here the CDR3 DNA reads TGTGCCAGTAGTCTAGCTTCGGGAGATTTCCGATCCTACGAGCAGTACTTC.